In this sample, the clone carrying this T cell receptor (beta chain) turned up once. Antigen specificity is unknown. This specimen belongs to a study of cytomegalovirus exposure and HLA in healthy donors. Study summary: The same platform used for the approximately 670 first-cohort repertoires was also used for the 120 or so validation repertoires, as a later analysis reported. General study results and limits: Cytomegalovirus association was listed for roughly 160 TCR beta chains. The finding came from a later analysis; first-cohort TCR clusters tended to co-occur in the roughly 120 validation repertoires.

Assay used: immunoSEQ multiplex PCR; TCRdb lists only in-frame clones, some missing. In the table there are 150,000 to 200,000 clones, approximately 86% of which are singletons. Trimming removed 1 base at V and 2 bases at J, with 9 bases between. Germline V gene data show CDR1 as SGHTA and CDR2 as FQGNSA. CDR3 length: 15 amino acids. The V and J genes are TRBV7-2 and TRBJ1-3, with a tentative D call TRBD1 (6 bases). The sequence came from a man aged 25-40 years in good health and CMV-seropositive. The sequenced sample consisted of PBMCs. The CDR3 DNA sequence: TGTGCCAGCAGCTTAGGGTCAGGGGCTGGAAACACCATATATTTT. It translates to CASSLGSGAGNTIYF.